These 14 T cell receptor beta chains were sequenced from one sample in a study of Ad26.COV2.S vaccination and SARS-CoV-2 variants. Treatment indicated: over 15 received Ad26.COV2.S at low or high dose, single or two shots; roughly 5 received placebo; per-sample allocation not given. Samples were taken on day 63 after the first vaccine or placebo injection. Repertoires were generated with immunoSEQ multiplex PCR, while TCRdb's copy carries only in-frame clones and drops some. The table includes around 300,000 clones, about 88% detected once. Sample: peripheral blood, taken in a trial of Ad26.COV2.S vaccine versus placebo. All receptors come from a person aged 18-65 years who received the Ad26.COV2.S COVID-19 vaccine or a placebo.

This chain uses TRBV10-3 with TRBJ2-1; D perhaps matches TRBD1 (6 bases). Per germline, CDR1 ENHRY and CDR2 SYGVKD. The CDR3 spans 15 residues. V lost 5 bases and J 6 bases, leaving 17 bases between the germline ends. CDR3 protein: CAISMGHGAVNEQFF. The CDR3 DNA is TGTGCCATCAGTATGGGACATGGCGCCGTCAATGAGCAGTTCTTC.

The gene calls are TRBV29-1 and TRBJ2-3, with D perhaps TRBD1 or TRBD2 (5 bases each). The ends were cut back, 5 bases at V and 0 bases at J, with 9 bases in the middle. The germline V gene has CDR1 SQVTM and CDR2 ANQGSEA. The CDR3 extends over 13 amino acids. The CDR3 DNA follows: TGCAGCGTTTGGGGGTATAGCACAGATACGCAGTATTTT. It codes for CSVWGYSTDTQYF.

The genes are TRBV24-1 and TRBJ2-2; 10 nucleotides align to TRBD1. The trim removed 4 bases at V and 6 bases at J, leaving 13 bases unmatched. The CDR3 has 18 residues. Germline CDR1 and CDR2: KGHDR and SFDVKD. This chain's CDR3 is CATSERTGTGAYPGELFF. In DNA form, the CDR3 reads TGTGCCACCAGTGAACGAACTGGGACAGGGGCTTACCCCGGGGAGCTGTTTTTT.

The chain is built from TRBV11-1 and TRBJ1-1; D is unclear. V was cut by 2 bases and J by 6 bases, with 13 bases left in between. CDR1 and CDR2 from the germline V gene are SGHAT and FQDESV (reference sequence). This CDR3 spans 14 amino acids. This CDR3 is CASSLWGRVPEAFF. The CDR3 DNA follows: TGTGCCAGCAGCTTATGGGGTAGAGTGCCTGAAGCTTTCTTT.

The table lists this clone with a count of one. The J gene is TRBJ2-5, the V gene TRBV15; D gene ambiguous. The germline gives CDR1 LNHNV, CDR2 YYDKDF (reference sequence). The CDR3 sequence is 12 residues long. V gave up 7 bases and J gave up 1 base, with 7 bases separating them. The CDR3 nucleotides read TGTGCCACCAAATGGCCCCAAGAGACCCAGTACTTC. It is translated as CATKWPQETQYF.

The CDR3 DNA is TGCAGCGTTGAACAGCGGGGCGACTACAATGAGCAGTTCTTC. This gives the protein CSVEQRGDYNEQFF. The J gene is TRBJ2-1, the V gene TRBV29-1, with 7 bases lining up with TRBD2. From germline, CDR1 is SQVTM and CDR2 ANQGSEA. J was trimmed by 3 bases and V by 2 bases; bases with no gene match: 4. This CDR3 contains 14 residues.

The genes are TRBV7-2 and TRBJ1-2; TRBD1 agrees at 9 bases. The CDR3 spans 13 residues. CDR1 is SGHTA and CDR2 is FQGNSA in the germline V gene. Losses at the gene ends were 4 bases for V and 8 bases for J; bases not matched to a gene: 5. The CDR3: CASSSGQGLGYTF. The CDR3 region has the DNA TGTGCCAGCAGCTCGGGACAGGGCTTAGGCTACACCTTC.

The chain joins TRBV5-1 to TRBJ2-1; 7 nucleotides line up with TRBD1. V lost 6 bases to trimming and J lost 0 bases; unmatched junction nucleotides: 9. Germline CDR1 SGHRS, CDR2 YFSETQ. This CDR3 has 16 residues. The CDR3 spells CASKERTGDSYNEQFF. CDR3 nucleotides: TGCGCCAGCAAGGAAAGGACAGGCGACTCCTACAATGAGCAGTTCTTC.

The chain couples TRBV28 to TRBJ2-3; the match to TRBD1 covers 12 bases. Germline V CDR1 and CDR2: MDHEN, SYDVKM. After removal of 7 bases from V and 6 bases from J, the junction contained 14 bases not matched to a gene. The CDR3 contains 17 residues. The CDR3, as DNA: TGTGCCAGCATTCCCTCTCCCGGGACAGGGGGCGCGGATACGCAGTATTTT. Translated: CASIPSPGTGGADTQYF.

The table lists this clone with a few counts. V gene TRBV24-1 combines with J gene TRBJ1-5; TRBD1 agrees at 9 bases. Per germline, CDR1 KGHDR and CDR2 SFDVKD. The trim removed 9 bases at V and 7 bases at J, leaving 9 bases unmatched. The CDR3 has 14 residues. CDR3 nucleotides: TGTGCCACCCAGGAGGGACAGGGTGTGCAGCCCCAGCATTTT. Encoded protein: CATQEGQGVQPQHF.

The chain couples TRBV7-2 to TRBJ2-1; possible D gene TRBD1, 5 bases. The V gene's germline CDR1 is SGHTA and CDR2 FQGNSA. V shed 1 base and J shed 7 bases, with 14 bases lying between them. The CDR3 totals 15 residues. The CDR3 region is CASSLGPRDWNEQFF. DNA of the CDR3: TGTGCCAGCAGCTTAGGCCCCAGGGATTGGAATGAGCAGTTCTTC.

V usage is TRBV19 and J usage is TRBJ2-5; D gene unclear. The germline V gene has CDR1 LNHDA and CDR2 SQIVND (reference sequence). Trimming shortened V by 10 bases and J by 3 bases, and 18 bases separated the two germline ends. This CDR3 contains 14 residues. CDR3: CATNALGFEETQYF. The CDR3 coding sequence is TGTGCCACAAACGCTCTGGGGTTTGAAGAGACCCAGTACTTC.

V gene TRBV2 combines with J gene TRBJ2-2; no clear D. V lost 4 bases and J 8 bases, leaving 11 bases between the germline ends. From germline, CDR1 is SNHLY and CDR2 FYNNEI. CDR3 length equals 13 residues. The CDR3 coding sequence is TGTGCCAGCAGTGCAGATGTAAGGGGGGAGCTGTTTTTT. Its translation is CASSADVRGELFF.

Here the CDR3 reads CASSGTGERGYTF. Written as DNA, the CDR3 is TGTGCCAGCTCAGGGACAGGGGAGCGGGGCTACACCTTC. The chain combines TRBV25-1 with TRBJ1-2; 10 nucleotides align to TRBD1. Trimming cost V 8 bases and J 8 bases; bases outside gene matches: 8. CDR3 length: 13 amino acids. Germline CDR1 MGHDK, CDR2 SYGVNS.